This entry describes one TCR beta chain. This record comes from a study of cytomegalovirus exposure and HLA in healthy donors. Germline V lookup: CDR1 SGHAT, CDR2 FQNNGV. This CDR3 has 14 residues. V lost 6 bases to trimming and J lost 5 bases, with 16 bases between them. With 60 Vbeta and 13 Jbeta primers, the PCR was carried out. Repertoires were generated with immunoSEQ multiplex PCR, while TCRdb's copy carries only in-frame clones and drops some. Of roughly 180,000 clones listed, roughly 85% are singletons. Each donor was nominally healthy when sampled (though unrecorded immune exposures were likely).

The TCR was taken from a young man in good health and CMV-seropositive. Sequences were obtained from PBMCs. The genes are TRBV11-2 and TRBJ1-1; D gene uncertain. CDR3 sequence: CASSLNKAGTEAFF. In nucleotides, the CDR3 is TGTGCCAGCAGTTTAAACAAGGCGGGGACTGAAGCTTTCTTT.